The rows below give T cell receptor beta chains drawn from one sample of a study of blood T cell repertoires in COVID-19. Sequencing was performed with immunoSEQ multiplex PCR; in TCRdb, only in-frame clones are kept and a portion is missing. The sample records over 200,000 clones, 70% to 85% being singletons. The sequencing sample was made of PBMCs or T cells enriched from blood (not recorded which). All receptors come from a man in his sixties who had recovered from COVID-19. Both conserved end residues are part of each CDR3. The D gene is left open where the match is weak. Clone size is not always given. Where it is, it says once, few, many or a class for expanded clones.

j_call,v_call,clone_size,d_call,cdr3_nt,cdr3_aa
TRBJ1-6,TRBV5-3,NA,NA,TGTGCCAGAAGTACCGGACAGCCAAGCTCCTATAATTCACCCCTCCACTTT,CARSTGQPSSYNSPLHF
TRBJ1-1,TRBV5-1,once,TRBD1,TGCGCCAGCAGCGTCCGACAGGGAGGCATGAACACTGAAGCTTTCTTT,CASSVRQGGMNTEAFF
TRBJ2-7,TRBV6-5,NA,TRBD2,TGTGCCAGCAAGAGAGCGGGGGATTCTTCCTACGAGCAGTACTTC,CASKRAGDSSYEQYF
TRBJ2-3,TRBV10-1,NA,NA,TGCGCCAGCAGTGAGTTTGGGGGGGATACGCAGTATTTT,CASSEFGGDTQYF
TRBJ2-3,TRBV6-1,NA,TRBD2,TGTGCCAGCAGTGATCCGGGGCGGGGGATGAGCACAGATACGCAGTATTTT,CASSDPGRGMSTDTQYF
TRBJ1-2,TRBV7-2,NA,NA,TGTGCCAGCAGCTTAAGTTTTGGCAGTAACTATGGCTACACCTTC,CASSLSFGSNYGYTF
TRBJ2-5,TRBV19,NA,NA,TGTGCCAGTAGTATAATGCCCCGGACAGCGGAAGCCCAGTACTTC,CASSIMPRTAEAQYF
TRBJ2-7,TRBV19,once,TRBD1,TGTGCCAGTAGGAACACCCGGGACAGCTACGAGCAGTACTTC,CASRNTRDSYEQYF
TRBJ2-7,TRBV6-2/TRBV6-3,NA,NA,TGTGCCAGCAGTTCCGCCGGGATCTCCTACGAGCAGTACTTC,CASSSAGISYEQYF
TRBJ1-2,TRBV19,NA,TRBD1,TGTGCCAGTAGTGAACCGGGACAGGGACCTGGCTACACCTTC,CASSEPGQGPGYTF
TRBJ1-1,TRBV30,NA,TRBD1,TGTGCCTGGAGTGTAACACAGGGGCAAGCTTTCTTT,CAWSVTQGQAFF
TRBJ2-7,TRBV24-1,NA,TRBD1,TGTGCCACCAGTGATATTCCGGGGACAGGGGGGTACGAGCAGTACTTC,CATSDIPGTGGYEQYF
TRBJ2-5,TRBV12-5,once,TRBD1,TGTGCTAGTGGCCCGGGACAGGGGCGAGGGATCCAAGAGACCCAGTACTTC,CASGPGQGRGIQETQYF
TRBJ1-2,TRBV5-1,NA,TRBD1,TGCGCCAGCAGCCCCGGGACAGGACGCTTTTATGGCTACACCTTC,CASSPGTGRFYGYTF
TRBJ1-6,TRBV5-1,NA,NA,TGCGCCAGCAGCTCCGAGGGATCTTATAATTCACCCCTCCACTTT,CASSSEGSYNSPLHF
TRBJ1-2,TRBV18,NA,NA,TGTGCCAGCTCGACGGGGGGGGGCGTATTGAACTATGGCTACACCTTC,CASSTGGGVLNYGYTF
TRBJ1-5,TRBV19,once,NA,TGTGCCAGTACCCCGGAGGGTGAGGGCTACCAGCCCCAGCATTTT,CASTPEGEGYQPQHF
TRBJ2-1,TRBV10-3,NA,TRBD1,TGTGCCATTTCGGACAGGGCCTACAATGAGCAGTTCTTC,CAISDRAYNEQFF
TRBJ1-5,TRBV18,NA,NA,TGTGCCAGCTCACCATCAGGGAACAATCAGCCCCAGCATTTT,CASSPSGNNQPQHF
TRBJ1-1,TRBV6-4,NA,TRBD1,TGTGCCAGCAGTGACACGGACAGGGGCACTGAAGCTTTCTTT,CASSDTDRGTEAFF
TRBJ2-1,TRBV12-3/TRBV12-4,few,NA,TGTGCCAGCAGCGGGACAACCCCGGGGCAGTTCTTC,CASSGTTPGQFF
TRBJ1-6,TRBV6-1,NA,NA,TGTGCCAGCAGTTCACCGGTCGGGAGAAGTTCACCCCTCCACTTT,CASSSPVGRSSPLHF
TRBJ1-1,TRBV29-1,NA,TRBD1,TGCAGCGTTGAAGGGGACAGGGGAGGCACTGAAGCTTTCTTT,CSVEGDRGGTEAFF
TRBJ1-5,TRBV4-3,NA,NA,TGCGCCAGCAGCCAAGAAGGGGATCAGCCCCAGCATTTT,CASSQEGDQPQHF
TRBJ2-2,TRBV7-3,NA,TRBD2,TGTGCCAGCAGTCCTAGCGGGGCTTCGAACACCGGGGAGCTGTTTTTT,CASSPSGASNTGELFF
TRBJ1-6,TRBV18,once,NA,TGTGCCAGCACATCAGGGGATAATTCACCCCTCCACTTT,CASTSGDNSPLHF
TRBJ1-1,TRBV6-5,NA,NA,TGTGCCAGCAGTTACCACGGTATGAACACTGAAGCTTTCTTT,CASSYHGMNTEAFF
TRBJ2-1,TRBV3-1/TRBV3-2,once,TRBD1,TGTGCCAGCAGCCAAGGACCAGGACAGGCTCACAGTGAGCAGTTCTTC,CASSQGPGQAHSEQFF
TRBJ2-1,TRBV30,NA,NA,TGTGCCTGGAACCTTAATATGAGGGCGTCAGCCCAGTTCTTC,CAWNLNMRASAQFF
TRBJ1-3,TRBV6-6,NA,TRBD1,TGTGCCAGCAGCCCAGAGACAGGGTCTTATGGAAACACCATATATTTT,CASSPETGSYGNTIYF
TRBJ2-3,TRBV10-3,NA,TRBD1,TGTGCCATCAGTGACAGGGGGCGCGGGGCAGATACGCAGTATTTT,CAISDRGRGADTQYF
TRBJ1-1,TRBV12-5,NA,TRBD1,TGTGCTAGTGGTTTGGGGACGGTGGGGACAGCTGAAGCTTTCTTT,CASGLGTVGTAEAFF
TRBJ1-5,TRBV19,NA,TRBD1,TGTGCCAGTAGTATCCCCGGGACAGGGGGTACTCAGCCCCAGCATTTT,CASSIPGTGGTQPQHF
TRBJ2-1,TRBV7-2,NA,NA,TGTGCCAGCAGCTTAGCCAGCGGCTACAATGAGCAGTTCTTC,CASSLASGYNEQFF
TRBJ2-3,TRBV4-3,once,TRBD2,TGCGCCAGCAGCCTCGGGACTAGCGGAAGTACAGATACGCAGTATTTT,CASSLGTSGSTDTQYF
TRBJ2-7,TRBV3-1/TRBV3-2,NA,NA,TGTGCCAGCAGCCAAGAGAAGTCAGTTAACTCCTACGAGCAGTACTTC,CASSQEKSVNSYEQYF
TRBJ2-1,TRBV5-4,NA,NA,TGTGCCAGCAGCTTGCTTTGGGGCCCCCTACATGGTGAGCAGTTCTTC,CASSLLWGPLHGEQFF
TRBJ1-1,TRBV10-3,NA,TRBD1,TGTGCCACCGCTGGGACAGGGTGGACTGAAGCTTTCTTT,CATAGTGWTEAFF
TRBJ2-1,TRBV18,NA,TRBD1,TGTGCCAGCTCACCACGGGACAGGGTAATCAGCTACAATGAGCAGTTCTTC,CASSPRDRVISYNEQFF
TRBJ2-3,TRBV19,NA,TRBD1,TGTGCCAGTAGTATGCGGACAGGGGTAGGAGATACGCAGTATTTT,CASSMRTGVGDTQYF
TRBJ1-2,TRBV5-1,NA,TRBD1,TGCGCCAGCAGCACTACAGGGGGCGTCTATGGCTACACCTTC,CASSTTGGVYGYTF
TRBJ2-1,TRBV5-6,NA,TRBD1,TGTGCCAGCAGCTCCGGGACAGTTATCAATGAGCAGTTCTTC,CASSSGTVINEQFF
TRBJ1-4,TRBV5-1,NA,NA,TGCGCCAGCAGCTTGGAGGGGGGGCGGAATGAAAAACTGTTTTTT,CASSLEGGRNEKLFF
TRBJ1-3,TRBV2,NA,NA,TGTGCCAGCGCAGGACAGCTCCGCTCTGGAAACACCATATATTTT,CASAGQLRSGNTIYF
TRBJ2-4,TRBV25-1,NA,NA,TGTGCCAGCAGATCTGCCACAGGTGGTAACATTCAGTACTTC,CASRSATGGNIQYF
TRBJ1-2,TRBV3-1/TRBV3-2,NA,NA,TGTGCCAGCAGCCAAGATCTTGAGGCGTTCTATGGCTACACCTTC,CASSQDLEAFYGYTF
TRBJ1-2,TRBV3-1/TRBV3-2,NA,TRBD1,TGTGCCAGCAGCCAAGATAGACAGGGCGGAGGCTACACCTTC,CASSQDRQGGGYTF
TRBJ1-4,TRBV6-5,NA,NA,TGTGCCAGCAGGCGGGACGGATCAACTAATGAAAAACTGTTTTTT,CASRRDGSTNEKLFF
TRBJ1-1,TRBV24-1,NA,NA,TGTGCCACCAGTGAGAGTAGTGGCACTGAAGCTTTCTTT,CATSESSGTEAFF
TRBJ2-5,TRBV2,NA,NA,TGTGCCAGCAGTCACACGCTAGGCCGAGAGACCCAGTACTTC,CASSHTLGRETQYF
TRBJ2-3,TRBV6-2/TRBV6-3,few,TRBD2,TGTGCCAGCAGTCGATTTGGCGGGGGAGCCACAGATACGCAGTATTTT,CASSRFGGGATDTQYF
TRBJ2-7,TRBV13,NA,TRBD1,TGTGCCAGCAGCGCAACGACAGGGAAAAGCTCCTACGAGCAGTACTTC,CASSATTGKSSYEQYF
TRBJ2-1,TRBV7-2,NA,NA,TGTGCCAGCAGCCGGACTTTAGCTTACCCTATGGGCAATGAGCAGTTCTTC,CASSRTLAYPMGNEQFF
TRBJ2-3,TRBV24-1,NA,NA,TGTGCCACCAGTTCGACAAGATGGGCAGGGGTGGATGTGGCGACAGATACGCAGTATTTT,CATSSTRWAGVDVATDTQYF
TRBJ1-6,TRBV9,NA,NA,TGTGCCAGCAGCGTAACGGGGGATTCACCCCTCCACTTT,CASSVTGDSPLHF
TRBJ2-3,TRBV18,NA,NA,TGTGCCAGCTCACTGCCCCCGGGAGCTGGCGGAGGGGCAGATACGCAGTATTTT,CASSLPPGAGGGADTQYF
TRBJ2-5,TRBV9,NA,NA,TGTGCCAGCAGCGTAGCATTTCAAGAGACCCAGTACTTC,CASSVAFQETQYF
TRBJ2-7,TRBV11-2,NA,NA,TGTGCCAGCAGCGAGCAAAAAGGACAGTTCGAGCAGTACTTC,CASSEQKGQFEQYF
TRBJ2-2,TRBV19,NA,TRBD1,TGTGCCAGTAGTATTTCCAACAGGGGCACCGGGGAGCTGTTTTTT,CASSISNRGTGELFF
TRBJ2-4,TRBV4-3,NA,NA,TGCGCCAGCAGCCAAGACGCGGGGGCAGGCTTCAAGGCCAAAAACATTCAGTACTTC,CASSQDAGAGFKAKNIQYF